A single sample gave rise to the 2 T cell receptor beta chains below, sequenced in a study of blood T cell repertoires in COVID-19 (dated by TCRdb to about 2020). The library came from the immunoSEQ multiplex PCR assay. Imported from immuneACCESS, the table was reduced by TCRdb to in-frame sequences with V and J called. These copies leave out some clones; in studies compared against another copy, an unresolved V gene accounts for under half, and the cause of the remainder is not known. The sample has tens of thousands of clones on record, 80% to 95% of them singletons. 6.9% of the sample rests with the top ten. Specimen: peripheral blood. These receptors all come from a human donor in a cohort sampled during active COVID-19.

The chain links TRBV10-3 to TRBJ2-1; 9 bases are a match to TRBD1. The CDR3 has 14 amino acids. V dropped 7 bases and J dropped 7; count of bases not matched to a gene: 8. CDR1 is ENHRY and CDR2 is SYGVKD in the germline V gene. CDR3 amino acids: CAITPGQGINEQFF. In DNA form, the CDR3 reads TGTGCCATCACCCCGGGACAGGGTATAAATGAGCAGTTCTTC.

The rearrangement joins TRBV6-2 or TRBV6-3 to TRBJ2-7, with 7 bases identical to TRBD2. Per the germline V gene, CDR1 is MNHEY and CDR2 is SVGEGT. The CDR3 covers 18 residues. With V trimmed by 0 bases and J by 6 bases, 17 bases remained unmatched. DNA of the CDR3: TGTGCCAGCAGTTACTCGTGGGAGGGAGAAAAGATTTGGGGCGAGCAGTACTTC. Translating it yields CASSYSWEGEKIWGEQYF.